One sample yielded the 3 T cell receptor beta chains listed below, sequenced in a study of breast tumors, draining lymph nodes, adjacent tissues. Via MiXCR, TCRdb re-called the multiplex PCR reads, giving one row per CDR3 protein. Of 85,000 to 130,000 distinct CDR3 sequences detected, around 30% appear once; the ten largest clones hold approximately 5%. The lymph nodes were axillary draining lymph nodes from breast cancer patients. Material for sequencing was axillary lymph node tissue. The source of these receptors is a female donor with breast cancer. Some clones in this sample may be carry-over from other donors' samples.

This clonotype came up many times. The V call is TRBV3-1, the J call TRBJ2-5, with D unresolved. Germline lookup yields CDR1 LGHDT and CDR2 YNNKEL (reference sequence). The CDR3 is 14 residues long. Trimming cost V 4 bases and J 2 bases, with 11 bases left between them. The CDR3 region is CASSLWKGQETQYF. The CDR3 DNA reads TGTGCCAGCAGCCTCTGGAAGGGTCAAGAGACCCAGTACTTC.

This chain links TRBV28 with TRBJ1-5; tentatively, D is TRBD1 (5 bases). Germline V gene data show CDR1 as MDHEN and CDR2 as SYDVKM. V gave up 3 bases and J gave up 9 bases, with 21 bases separating them. The CDR3 spans 16 residues. In DNA, the CDR3 is TGTGCCAGCAGTTTTGGTTCCAGGGCTGGCGATCGGCCCCAGCATTTT. This gives the protein CASSFGSRAGDRPQHF. The variable domain in full, completed from reference TRBV28 and TRBJ1-5, reads DVKVTQSSRYLVKRTGEKVFLECVQDMDHENMFWYRQDPGLGLRLIYFSYDVKMKEKGDIPEGYSVSREKKERFSLILESASTNQTSMYLCASSFGSRAGDRPQHFGDGTRLSIL.

A word on this clonotype: This may be a read error, as it is one base from a much larger clone. The chain uses TRBV7-2 and TRBJ2-2, with TRBD1 identical over 7 bases. V dropped 7 bases and J dropped 5; count of bases not matched to a gene: 13. Germline V CDR1 and CDR2: SGHTA, FQGNSA. The CDR3 length is 16 residues. This CDR3 reads CASNSYGTALTGELFF. CDR3 DNA: TGTGCCAGCAACTCTTACGGGACAGCCTTAACCGGGGAGCTGTTTTTT.